The 27 T cell receptor beta chains listed next were all sequenced from one sample in a study of siplizumab effects on memory and regulatory T cells. This table comes from immunoSEQ multiplex PCR, and its TCRdb copy is limited to in-frame clones, with some not included. The data contain about 100,000 clones, approximately 94% of them singletons. The sample taken for sequencing was non-Treg CD4+ T cells sorted from blood. The receptors shown here come from a human donor in good health.

The V gene is TRBV5-1, the J gene TRBJ1-1; possibly TRBD1 for D (5 bases). The germline gives CDR1 SGHRS, CDR2 YFSETQ. CDR3 length: 13 amino acids. V lost 4 bases and J 4 bases, leaving 11 bases between the germline ends. The CDR3 loop reads CASSEGQGTEAFF. The CDR3 DNA reads TGCGCCAGCAGCGAAGGACAAGGCACTGAAGCTTTCTTT.

This clone appeared once. The chain is built from TRBV29-1 and TRBJ1-1, with a weak D call TRBD1 (5 bases). This CDR3 is built from 13 residues. Trimming stripped 4 bases from V and 3 bases from J, with 12 bases between. Germline lookup yields CDR1 SQVTM and CDR2 ANQGSEA. The CDR3 reads CSVAVGGDTEAFF. The CDR3 DNA follows: TGCAGCGTTGCTGTCGGAGGGGACACTGAAGCTTTCTTT.

This rearrangement joins TRBV27 to TRBJ2-3; TRBD2 might be the D (6 bases). V lost 4 bases and J lost 1, with 18 bases in between. The CDR3 covers 17 residues. Germline V lookup: CDR1 MNHEY, CDR2 SMNVEV (reference sequence). The CDR3 bases are TGTGCCAGCAGTTACTTTGGAGGGGTCCTCCGCACAGATACGCAGTATTTT. Translated, it gives CASSYFGGVLRTDTQYF.

The genes are TRBV5-1 and TRBJ2-3; D gene unclear. The CDR3 totals 13 residues. The ends were cut back, 2 bases at V and 0 bases at J, with 4 bases in the middle. CDR1 is SGHRS, CDR2 YFSETQ, per germline. CDR3 DNA: TGCGCCAGCAGCTTTGATAGCACAGATACGCAGTATTTT. It specifies CASSFDSTDTQYF.

The rearrangement joins TRBV5-4 to TRBJ2-6, with no clear D. This CDR3 comprises 13 residues. CDR1 and CDR2 from the germline V gene are SGHNT and YYREEE (reference sequence). Trimming removed 5 bases from V and 0 bases from J, with 3 bases in between. The CDR3 DNA reads as TGTGCCAGCAGAAACTCTGGGGCCAACGTCCTGACTTTC. It encodes CASRNSGANVLTF.

This clone was detected once. The V gene is TRBV11-2, the J gene TRBJ1-1; D possibly corresponds to TRBD1 (5 bases). Trimming stripped 5 bases from V and 3 bases from J, with 10 bases between. Germline loops: CDR1 SGHAT, CDR2 FQNNGV. The length of the CDR3 is 13 residues. The CDR3 sequence: CASSRGRDTEAFF. CDR3 nucleotides: TGTGCCAGCAGCCGGGGGAGGGACACTGAAGCTTTCTTT.

CDR3: CASSLRGGREQYF. In nucleotides, the CDR3 is TGTGCCAGCAGTTTAAGGGGGGGGCGCGAGCAGTACTTC. This chain joins TRBV28 and TRBJ2-7, with D possibly TRBD2 on 7 matching bases. Germline V lookup: CDR1 MDHEN, CDR2 SYDVKM. The CDR3 runs to 13 residues. V was pared by 2 bases and J by 6 bases, with 11 bases between.

The chain combines TRBV9 with TRBJ2-5; 14 nucleotides align to TRBD2. This CDR3 region has 17 residues. V lost 4 bases and J lost 5; bases outside the gene matches: 10. Germline CDR1 SGDLS, CDR2 YYNGEE. DNA of the CDR3: TGTGCCAGCAGCACCCAGGGACTAGCGGGAGAGGGTGAGACCCAGTACTTC. The encoded protein is CASSTQGLAGEGETQYF.

J is TRBJ2-3 and V is TRBV6-6; D perhaps matches TRBD2 (7 bases). This CDR3 is built from 14 residues. Germline CDR1 and CDR2: MNHNY and SVGAGI (reference sequence). Trimming pared 7 bases from V and 2 bases from J, leaving 13 bases between. The CDR3 sequence is CASKEGGATDTQYF. The CDR3 DNA reads TGTGCCAGCAAAGAGGGGGGGGCCACAGATACGCAGTATTTT.

This chain connects TRBV7-9 to TRBJ2-7, with D possibly being TRBD1 (5 bases). Trimming cost V 2 bases and J 5 bases, with 10 bases left between them. CDR1 and CDR2 from the germline V gene are SEHNR and FQNEAQ (reference sequence). The CDR3 runs 13 residues. CDR3 region: CASSLPGIHEQYF. CDR3 nucleotide sequence: TGTGCCAGCAGCTTACCAGGGATCCACGAGCAGTACTTC.

The gene calls are TRBV28 and TRBJ1-1; tentative D call: TRBD1 (5 bases). Germline V gene data show CDR1 as MDHEN and CDR2 as SYDVKM. CDR3 size: 15 residues. V was clipped by 7 bases and J by 0 bases, with 15 bases between them. The CDR3 loop reads CASTEMGRLNTEAFF. The CDR3 nucleotides are TGTGCCAGCACCGAAATGGGACGGTTGAACACTGAAGCTTTCTTT.

The chain uses TRBV6-6 and TRBJ1-5; D gene unclear. The CDR3 covers 13 residues. V lost 3 bases, J lost 3 bases, and 6 bases lay in between. From germline, CDR1 is MNHNY and CDR2 SVGAGI (reference sequence). CDR3 residues: CASSYSFNQPQHF. In nucleotides, the CDR3 is TGTGCCAGCAGTTATAGTTTCAATCAGCCCCAGCATTTT.

V is TRBV29-1 and J is TRBJ2-5; 9 bases match TRBD1. Germline V gives CDR1 SQVTM, CDR2 ANQGSEA. This CDR3 contains 13 residues. J lost 5 bases, V lost 6 bases, and 7 bases had no gene match. CDR3 DNA: TGCAGCGTCTCAACAGGGGGCGGGGAGACCCAGTACTTC. Its protein product is CSVSTGGGETQYF.

The chain employs TRBV5-1 and TRBJ2-3; D gene uncertain. CDR1 is SGHRS, CDR2 YFSETQ, per germline. V shed 7 bases and J shed 0 bases, with 15 bases lying between them. This CDR3 is 15 amino acids long. CDR3 DNA sequence: TGCGCCAGCGCCGGGTTGATACCGAGCACAGATACGCAGTATTTT. It encodes CASAGLIPSTDTQYF.

The chain combines TRBV21-1 with TRBJ1-1; the tabulated D call, TRBD1, remains unverified against the DNA. TRBV21-1 is given as a pseudogene. The CDR3 is 12 residues long. CDR3 nucleotides: TGTGCCAGTAGGACAGGGGACACTGAAGCTTTCTTT. Its translation: CASRTGDTEAFF.

The chain links TRBV18 to TRBJ2-2, with a tentative D call TRBD2 (6 bases). CDR1 is KGHSH, CDR2 LQKENI, per germline. Trimming cost V 5 bases and J 1 base, with 8 bases left between them. This CDR3 is 14 amino acids long. CDR3 residues: CASSRGLNTGELFF. For the CDR3, the DNA is TGTGCCAGCTCAAGGGGACTGAACACCGGGGAGCTGTTTTTT.

The chain has TRBV19 and TRBJ1-1; D is perhaps TRBD1 (5 bases). V lost 7 bases and J lost 3, with 18 bases in between. The CDR3 is 15 amino acids. Germline-derived CDR1 and CDR2 are LNHDA and SQIVND (reference sequence). The CDR3 DNA follows: TGTGCCAGTATAAGGGGTGGGGGATTGGACACTGAAGCTTTCTTT. It is translated as CASIRGGGLDTEAFF.

The V call is TRBV7-2, the J call TRBJ2-3, with D possibly being TRBD1 (5 bases). The CDR3 has 16 amino acids. CDR1 is SGHTA and CDR2 is FQGNSA in the germline V gene. Trimming pared 3 bases from V and 0 bases from J, leaving 13 bases between. The CDR3 loop reads CASSLVWGSSTDTQYF. CDR3 DNA: TGTGCCAGCAGCTTGGTCTGGGGCTCGAGCACAGATACGCAGTATTTT.

This chain joins TRBV19 and TRBJ2-2, with TRBD2 identical over 15 bases. Germline V CDR1 and CDR2: LNHDA, SQIVND (reference sequence). V lost 5 bases to trimming and J lost 6 bases; unmatched junction nucleotides: 4. The CDR3 covers 16 residues. The CDR3 sequence: CASSPGLAGGAGELFF. In DNA form, the CDR3 reads TGTGCCAGTAGTCCTGGACTAGCGGGAGGGGCCGGGGAGCTGTTTTTT.

The rearrangement uses TRBV7-2 and TRBJ2-1; D is perhaps TRBD1 (6 bases). Trimming pared 6 bases from V and 1 base from J, leaving 13 bases between. In germline, CDR1 is SGHTA, CDR2 FQGNSA. CDR3 length: 15 amino acids. The chain's CDR3 is CASSFTGTSYNEQFF. The CDR3, as DNA: TGTGCCAGCAGTTTCACAGGGACGTCCTACAATGAGCAGTTCTTC.

The V gene is TRBV18, the J gene TRBJ2-1, with 8 bases lining up with TRBD2. Trimming took 5 bases from V and 3 from J; bases not matched to a gene: 12. The CDR3 consists of 17 residues. CDR1 is KGHSH and CDR2 is LQKENI in the germline V gene. CDR3 sequence reads: CASSSLGTGGVYNEQFF. DNA of the CDR3: TGTGCCAGCTCATCCCTCGGAACGGGAGGGGTCTACAATGAGCAGTTCTTC.

The chain joins TRBV5-4 to TRBJ2-2, with TRBD1 matching 12 bases. This CDR3 is built from 15 residues. Germline CDR1 reads SGHNT; CDR2 reads YYREEE (reference sequence). Trimming at V came to 4 bases and at J to 5 bases, leaving 3 bases not matched to a gene. The CDR3 is CASSAGQGATGELFF. The CDR3, as DNA: TGTGCCAGCAGCGCGGGACAGGGGGCGACCGGGGAGCTGTTTTTT.

J is TRBJ2-5 and V is TRBV19; unclear D gene. The length of the CDR3 is 13 residues. Germline V gene lookup returns CDR1 LNHDA and CDR2 SQIVND (reference sequence). V gave up 6 bases and J gave up 5 bases, with 13 bases separating them. The CDR3 DNA follows: TGTGCCAGTAGGTTGTCTGGCAGGGAGACCCAGTACTTC. Translated, it gives CASRLSGRETQYF.

V and J are TRBV19 and TRBJ1-4, with TRBD1 matching over 8 bases. V lost 6 bases and J lost 2; bases outside the gene matches: 5. The CDR3 covers 15 residues. The V gene's germline CDR1 is LNHDA and CDR2 SQIVND (reference sequence). CDR3 coding DNA: TGTGCCAGTAGAGGCAGGGGGCAGACTAATGAAAAACTGTTTTTT. This sequence encodes CASRGRGQTNEKLFF. Based on the CDR3 plus reference TRBV19 and TRBJ1-4, the full variable domain is DGGITQSPKYLFRKEGQNVTLSCEQNLNHDAMYWYRQDPGQGLRLIYYSQIVNDFQKGDIAEGYSVSREKKESFPLTVTSAQKNPTAFYLCASRGRGQTNEKLFFGSGTQLSVL.

This sequence joins TRBV18 and TRBJ2-5; 7 bases agree with TRBD2. This CDR3 has 17 amino acids. Looked up from germline, CDR1 is KGHSH and CDR2 is LQKENI. Germline trimming cut 3 bases from V and 4 bases from J; bases unmatched to any gene: 14. The CDR3 reads CASSPIGTTRTVETQYF. CDR3 in DNA: TGTGCCAGCTCACCGATAGGGACTACCCGGACGGTAGAGACCCAGTACTTC. The full variable domain, its missing parts supplied by reference TRBV18 and TRBJ2-5, is NAGVMQNPRHLVRRRGQEARLRCSPMKGHSHVYWYRQLPEEGLKFMVYLQKENIIDESGMPKERFSAEFPKEGPSILRIQQVVRGDSAAYFCASSPIGTTRTVETQYFGPGTRLLVL.

V is TRBV19 and J is TRBJ2-7, with D possibly being TRBD1 (6 bases). Trimming stripped 3 bases from V and 4 bases from J, with 10 bases between. The CDR3 is 13 amino acids. The germline V gene has CDR1 LNHDA and CDR2 SQIVND (reference sequence). The CDR3 sequence is CASSMDRTYEQYF. The CDR3 DNA sequence: TGTGCCAGTAGTATGGACAGAACTTACGAGCAGTACTTC.

This chain links TRBV18 with TRBJ2-3, with no clear D. Trimming shortened V by 3 bases and J by 5 bases, and 12 bases separated the two germline ends. CDR3 length: 14 amino acids. CDR1 is KGHSH and CDR2 is LQKENI in the germline V gene. The CDR3 reads CASSPANNVDTQYF. DNA for the CDR3: TGTGCCAGCTCACCGGCGAACAATGTAGATACGCAGTATTTT.